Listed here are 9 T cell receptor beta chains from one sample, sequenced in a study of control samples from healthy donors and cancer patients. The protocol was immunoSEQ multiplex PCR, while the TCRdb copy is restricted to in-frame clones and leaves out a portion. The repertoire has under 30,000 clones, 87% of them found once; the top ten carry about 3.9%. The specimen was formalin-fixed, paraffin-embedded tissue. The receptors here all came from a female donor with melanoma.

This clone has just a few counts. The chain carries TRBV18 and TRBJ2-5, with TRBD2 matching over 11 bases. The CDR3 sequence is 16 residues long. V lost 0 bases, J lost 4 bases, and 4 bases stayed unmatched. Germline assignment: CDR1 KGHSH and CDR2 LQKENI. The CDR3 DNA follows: TGTGCCAGCTCACCACCCCTAGCGGGAGGTAGAGAGACCCAGTACTTC. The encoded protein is CASSPPLAGGRETQYF.

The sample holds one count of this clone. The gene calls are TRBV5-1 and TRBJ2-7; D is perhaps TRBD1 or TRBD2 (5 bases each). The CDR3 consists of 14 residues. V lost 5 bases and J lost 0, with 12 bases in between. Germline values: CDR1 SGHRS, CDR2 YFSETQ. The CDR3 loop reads CASRSMGDSYEQYF. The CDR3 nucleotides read TGCGCCAGCAGATCGATGGGGGACTCCTACGAGCAGTACTTC.

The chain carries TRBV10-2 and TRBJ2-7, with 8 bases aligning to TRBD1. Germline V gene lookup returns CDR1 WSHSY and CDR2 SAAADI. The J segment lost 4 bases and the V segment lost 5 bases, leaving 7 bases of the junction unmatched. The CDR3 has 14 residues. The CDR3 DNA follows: TGCGCCAGCAGTTCCGGGACAGGAAAGTACGAGCAGTACTTC. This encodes CASSSGTGKYEQYF.

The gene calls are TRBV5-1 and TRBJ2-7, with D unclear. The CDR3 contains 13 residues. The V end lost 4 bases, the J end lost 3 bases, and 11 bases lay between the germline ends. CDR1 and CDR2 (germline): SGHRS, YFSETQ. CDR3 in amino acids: CASSLASHYEQYF. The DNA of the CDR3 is TGCGCCAGCAGCCTCGCCAGCCACTACGAGCAGTACTTC. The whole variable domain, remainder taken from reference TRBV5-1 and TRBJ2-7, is KAGVTQTPRYLIKTRGQQVTLSCSPISGHRSVSWYQQTPGQGLQFLFEYFSETQRNKGNFPGRFSGRQFSNSRSEMNVSTLELGDSALYLCASSLASHYEQYFGPGTRLTVT.

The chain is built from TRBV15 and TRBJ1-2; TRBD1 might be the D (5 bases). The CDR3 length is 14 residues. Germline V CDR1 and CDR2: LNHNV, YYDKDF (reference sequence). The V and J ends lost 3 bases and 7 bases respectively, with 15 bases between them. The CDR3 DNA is TGTGCCACCAGCAGCGACAGAACAATCTCTGGCTACACCTTC. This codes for CATSSDRTISGYTF.

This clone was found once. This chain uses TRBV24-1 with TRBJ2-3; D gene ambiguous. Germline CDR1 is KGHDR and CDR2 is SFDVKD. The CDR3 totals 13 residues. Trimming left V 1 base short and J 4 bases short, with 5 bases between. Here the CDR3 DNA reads TGTGCCACCAGTGATTTTCCCGCAGATACGCAGTATTTT. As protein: CATSDFPADTQYF.

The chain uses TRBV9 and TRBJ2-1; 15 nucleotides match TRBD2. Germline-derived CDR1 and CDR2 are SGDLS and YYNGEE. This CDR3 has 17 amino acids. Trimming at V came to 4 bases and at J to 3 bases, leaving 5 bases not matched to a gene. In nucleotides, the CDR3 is TGTGCCAGCAGCCCTGGACTAGCGGGAGGGCACTACAATGAGCAGTTCTTC. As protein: CASSPGLAGGHYNEQFF.

The CDR3 reads CASSPLGTEAFF. The CDR3, as DNA: TGTGCCAGCAGCCCCTTGGGGACTGAAGCTTTCTTT. The rearrangement joins TRBV2 to TRBJ1-1; D remains ambiguous. The CDR3 contains 12 residues. Trimming pared 6 bases from V and 5 bases from J, leaving 10 bases between. Germline V CDR1 and CDR2: SNHLY, FYNNEI. Full variable domain (outside the CDR3, taken from reference TRBV2 and TRBJ1-1): EPEVTQTPSHQVTQMGQEVILRCVPISNHLYFYWYRQILGQKVEFLVSFYNNEISEKSEIFDDQFSVERPDGSNFTLKIRSTKLEDSAMYFCASSPLGTEAFFGQGTRLTVV.

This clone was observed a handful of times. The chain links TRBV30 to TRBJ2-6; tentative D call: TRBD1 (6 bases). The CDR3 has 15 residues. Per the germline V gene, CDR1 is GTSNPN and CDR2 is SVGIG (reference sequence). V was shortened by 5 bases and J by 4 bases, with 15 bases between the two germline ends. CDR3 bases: TGTGCCTGGGGTTGGGCAGGGGCAGGGGCCAACGTCCTGACTTTC. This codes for CAWGWAGAGANVLTF. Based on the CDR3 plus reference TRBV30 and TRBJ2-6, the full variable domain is SQTIHQWPATLVQPVGSPLSLECTVEGTSNPNLYWYRQAAGRGLQLLFYSVGIGQISSEVPQNLSASRPQDRQFILSSKKLLLSDSGFYLCAWGWAGAGANVLTFGAGSRLTVL.